One and the same sample provided the 32 T cell receptor beta chains below, sequenced in a study of T cell responses to AZD1222 COVID-19 vaccine. TCRdb's table, derived via immunoSEQ multiplex PCR, lists solely in-frame clones and lacks some. The sample has approximately 140,000 clones; roughly 89% are singletons. Sequencing was performed on peripheral blood, taken 28 days after the second dose of the MenACWY control vaccine. The receptors were sampled from an adult who received the MenACWY meningococcal vaccine as a control.

This chain links TRBV6-5 with TRBJ2-7; D gene uncertain. Per germline, CDR1 MNHEY and CDR2 SVGAGI. The CDR3 has 15 amino acids. The ends were cut back, 8 bases at V and 2 bases at J, with 19 bases in the middle. The CDR3 is CASRKSNQETYEQYF. The DNA for the CDR3 is TGTGCCAGCCGGAAGTCCAACCAAGAGACCTACGAGCAGTACTTC.

The chain combines TRBV29-1 with TRBJ2-6; perhaps D is TRBD1 or TRBD2 (7 bases each). In germline, CDR1 is SQVTM, CDR2 ANQGSEA. V shed 7 bases and J shed 1 base, with 11 bases lying between them. CDR3 length: 14 residues. This CDR3 reads CSAQGGSGANVLTF. The CDR3 nucleotides are TGCAGCGCCCAGGGGGGGTCTGGGGCCAACGTCCTGACTTTC.

This clone has a handful of counts. The sample carries other DNA sequences with the same CDR3. The chain recombines TRBV18 with TRBJ1-6, with 9 bases lining up with TRBD1. V lost 2 bases and J lost 6; bases outside the gene matches: 2. The germline V gene encodes CDR1 KGHSH and CDR2 LQKENI. This CDR3 contains 15 residues. The CDR3 region has the DNA TGTGCCAGCTCACCAGGGACAGGGATTAATTCACCCCTCCACTTT. Its translation: CASSPGTGINSPLHF.

This chain joins TRBV27 and TRBJ1-6; D unclear. The CDR3 has 12 residues. The ends were cut back, 2 bases at V and 7 bases at J, with 3 bases in the middle. Per germline, CDR1 MNHEY and CDR2 SMNVEV (reference sequence). This chain's CDR3 is CASSLLNSPLHF. In DNA form, the CDR3 reads TGTGCCAGCAGTTTACTCAATTCACCCCTCCACTTT.

The sample holds a few counts of this clone. The V and J genes are TRBV4-3 and TRBJ1-1; TRBD1 matches 7 bases. CDR3 length: 16 amino acids. The ends lost 0 bases at V and 0 bases at J; junction bases unmatched: 4. From germline, CDR1 is LGHNA and CDR2 YSLEER. The CDR3 nucleotides are TGCGCCAGCAGCCAAGAGGCGGGGACAGTGAACACTGAAGCTTTCTTT. It codes for CASSQEAGTVNTEAFF.

The J gene is TRBJ2-7, the V gene TRBV6-2 or TRBV6-3; 7 positions match TRBD2. The germline V gene encodes CDR1 MNHEY and CDR2 SVGEGT. The CDR3 extends over 16 amino acids. V lost 5 bases to trimming and J lost 2 bases; unmatched junction nucleotides: 12. The chain's CDR3 is CASSQLGTKKPYEQYF. CDR3 nucleotides: TGTGCCAGCAGTCAACTCGGGACTAAAAAACCCTACGAGCAGTACTTC.

This chain connects TRBV19 to TRBJ2-5, with D possibly being TRBD1 (5 bases). The CDR3 loop spans 14 amino acids. Germline V gene lookup returns CDR1 LNHDA and CDR2 SQIVND (reference sequence). The V gene lost 4 bases and the J gene lost 5 bases, with 14 bases spanning the gap. For the CDR3, the DNA is TGTGCCAGTAGTACCAGGGCGGATGGGGAGACCCAGTACTTC. Translated, it gives CASSTRADGETQYF.

The gene calls are TRBV5-1 and TRBJ1-2, with D perhaps TRBD1 (5 bases). Germline loops: CDR1 SGHRS, CDR2 YFSETQ. V was shortened by 4 bases and J by 4 bases, with 17 bases between the two germline ends. CDR3 length: 15 amino acids. The CDR3 loop is CASSTEVGRAYGYTF. The CDR3 DNA reads TGCGCCAGCAGCACAGAAGTGGGCAGGGCCTATGGCTACACCTTC.

The V call is TRBV6-1, the J call TRBJ1-3, with 11 nucleotides matching TRBD1. CDR3 length: 16 residues. Germline V lookup: CDR1 MNHNS, CDR2 SASEGT. V was pared by 4 bases and J by 0 bases, with 2 bases of the junction left unmatched. The chain's CDR3 is CASSAGTGGSGNTIYF. In DNA, the CDR3 is TGTGCCAGCAGTGCCGGGACAGGGGGCTCTGGAAACACCATATATTTT.

The chain is built from TRBV6-4 and TRBJ1-1; D gene uncertain. The germline V and J ends were trimmed by 4 bases and 2 bases, with 8 bases remaining between them. The germline V gene encodes CDR1 MRHNA and CDR2 SNTAGT. This CDR3 has 13 residues. CDR3 in amino acids: CASSAEINTEAFF. The CDR3 coding sequence is TGTGCCAGCAGTGCCGAAATTAACACTGAAGCTTTCTTT.

V and J are TRBV19 and TRBJ2-7; D unresolved. The germline gives CDR1 LNHDA, CDR2 SQIVND (reference sequence). V was clipped by 1 base and J by 0 bases, with 7 bases between them. There are 14 residues in the CDR3. The CDR3 nucleotides are TGTGCCAGTAGTATAGTGTCAGCCTCCTACGAGCAGTACTTC. Translated: CASSIVSASYEQYF.

A remark on this clone: The sample carries other DNA sequences with the same CDR3. The chain employs TRBV12-3 or TRBV12-4 and TRBJ2-7; TRBD1 might be the D (5 bases). Trimming stripped 3 bases from V and 2 bases from J, with 8 bases between. The CDR3 contains 13 residues. CDR3 sequence reads: CASSLLGAYEQYF. The CDR3 nucleotides read TGTGCCAGCAGTTTGTTAGGGGCCTACGAGCAGTACTTC.

V and J are TRBV12-3 or TRBV12-4 and TRBJ2-1; a possible D gene is TRBD2 (5 bases). The CDR3 is 11 residues long. The V end lost 8 bases, the J end lost 9 bases, and 11 bases lay between the germline ends. The CDR3, as DNA: TGTGCCAGCTGGACTTCCGGTGAGCAGTTCTTC. Translating it yields CASWTSGEQFF.

The rearrangement links TRBV5-6 to TRBJ2-3; possible D gene TRBD1, 6 bases. Germline V gives CDR1 SGHDT, CDR2 YYEEEE. Trimming took 1 base from V and 6 from J, leaving 9 bases between them. CDR3 length: 13 amino acids. The DNA for the CDR3 is TGTGCCAGCAGCTTGCAGGGGTGGGATACGCAGTATTTT. This translates into CASSLQGWDTQYF.

The V and J genes are TRBV7-6 and TRBJ2-7; D is ambiguous. V was clipped by 6 bases and J by 4 bases, with 1 base between them. Germline loops: CDR1 SGHVS, CDR2 FNYEAQ. This CDR3 is built from 9 residues. Here the CDR3 DNA reads TGTGCCAGCAGTTACGAGCAGTACTTC. This encodes CASSYEQYF.

This clone showed up just once. Here the CDR3 DNA reads TGTGCCAGCAGTGCCCCGGACAGGGGGCGGGAGGAAGCTTTCTTT. Encoded protein: CASSAPDRGREEAFF. The chain employs TRBV6-1 and TRBJ1-1; 11 bases align to TRBD1. Germline V CDR1 and CDR2: MNHNS, SASEGT. The ends lost 4 bases at V and 8 bases at J; junction bases unmatched: 9. This CDR3 comprises 15 residues.

The chain carries TRBV19 and TRBJ2-1, with D uncertain. Trimming took off 0 bases at V and 4 bases at J, with 10 bases between the two ends. From germline, CDR1 is LNHDA and CDR2 SQIVND (reference sequence). This CDR3 comprises 15 residues. DNA of the CDR3: TGTGCCAGTAGTATAGACTTGAGCGTATACAATGAGCAGTTCTTC. Translating it yields CASSIDLSVYNEQFF.

Remarks on this clone: The junction departs from the called germline gene at one end, perhaps through a read error. The chain links TRBV7-7 to TRBJ2-5; tentative D call: TRBD2 (5 bases). The CDR3 loop spans 17 amino acids. CDR1 is SSHAT and CDR2 is FNYEAQ in the germline V gene (reference sequence). The CDR3 reads CASSLALGRTYQETQYF. The CDR3 coding sequence is TGTGCTAGCAGCTTAGCGCTTGGGCGGACGTACCAAGAGACCCAGTACTTC.

The J gene is TRBJ1-4, the V gene TRBV6-6; a possible D gene is TRBD1 (5 bases). This CDR3 is 14 amino acids long. Trimming cost V 6 bases and J 3 bases, with 11 bases left between them. Germline V gene data show CDR1 as MNHNY and CDR2 as SVGAGI (reference sequence). This chain's CDR3 is CASSPGGANEKLFF. The CDR3 DNA reads TGTGCCAGCAGCCCCGGGGGGGCTAATGAAAAACTGTTTTTT.

The chain is built from TRBV24-1 and TRBJ2-5; D remains ambiguous. Per germline, CDR1 KGHDR and CDR2 SFDVKD. The germline V and J ends were trimmed by 6 bases and 5 bases, with 12 bases remaining between them. The CDR3 loop spans 13 amino acids. This chain's CDR3 is CATSPDLGETQYF. CDR3 bases: TGTGCCACCAGTCCTGATTTAGGGGAGACCCAGTACTTC.

This chain uses TRBV2 with TRBJ1-5; 9 bases map to TRBD1. The CDR3 is 14 amino acids. Germline V gives CDR1 SNHLY, CDR2 FYNNEI. V shed 7 bases and J 7 bases; nucleotides not matched to a gene: 8. The CDR3 reads CASKDRDRDQPQHF. CDR3 in DNA: TGTGCCAGCAAAGACCGGGACAGGGACCAGCCCCAGCATTTT.

To note about this clone: At one boundary the junction diverges from the germline segment, which might be a read error. The rearrangement joins TRBV7-2 to TRBJ2-7, with D tentatively TRBD1 (6 bases). The CDR3 extends over 13 amino acids. Germline CDR1 and CDR2: SGHTA and FQGNSA. CDR3 nucleotide sequence: TGTGCCAGCAGCTTACAAGGACAGCCGTCTTGGGGATTC. Translated: CASSLQGQPSWGF.

The gene calls are TRBV9 and TRBJ2-1; D unresolved. Germline values: CDR1 SGDLS, CDR2 YYNGEE. The ends were cut back, 1 base at V and 9 bases at J, with 11 bases in the middle. This CDR3 has 13 amino acids. DNA for the CDR3: TGTGCCAGCAGCGTAAGTGGGATCTCTGAGCAGTTCTTC. Its protein product is CASSVSGISEQFF.

J is TRBJ1-4 and V is TRBV6-5, with no clear D. Germline V gene data show CDR1 as MNHEY and CDR2 as SVGAGI. V lost 0 bases and J 5 bases, leaving 10 bases between the germline ends. The length of the CDR3 is 15 residues. The CDR3 DNA follows: TGTGCCAGCAGTTACTCGTCTATAGGGAATGAAAAACTGTTTTTT. Residues: CASSYSSIGNEKLFF.

The J gene is TRBJ2-7, the V gene TRBV15, with TRBD1 identical over 11 bases. The length of the CDR3 is 17 residues. V shed 0 bases, J shed 7 bases, and the junction held 11 bases outside the gene matches. Germline-derived CDR1 and CDR2 are LNHNV and YYDKDF (reference sequence). DNA for the CDR3: TGTGCCACCAGCAGAGATCAGTCCGGGACAGGGGGGGATGAGCAGTACTTC. Its translation: CATSRDQSGTGGDEQYF. The full variable domain, in which reference TRBV15 and TRBJ2-7 provide the parts outside the CDR3, is DAMVIQNPRYQVTQFGKPVTLSCSQTLNHNVMYWYQQKSSQAPKLLFHYYDKDFNNEADTPDNFQSRRPNTSFCFLDIRSPGLGDTAMYLCATSRDQSGTGGDEQYFGPGTRLTVT.

The V call is TRBV28, the J call TRBJ1-2; 8 bases map to TRBD1. CDR3 length: 15 amino acids. With V trimmed by 7 bases and J by 8 bases, 15 bases remained unmatched. Germline V gene sequence: CDR1 MDHEN, CDR2 SYDVKM. CDR3 DNA sequence: TGTGCCAGCACCGCCAGGGGGCCCGCCTGGGGAGGCTACACCTTC. It translates to CASTARGPAWGGYTF.

The CDR3 coding sequence is TGTGCCAGCAGCGGCCGGGACAGAGCCTACGAGCAGTACTTC. It translates to CASSGRDRAYEQYF. The chain couples TRBV5-6 to TRBJ2-7; 7 bases are a match to TRBD1. J was trimmed by 2 bases and V by 4 bases; bases with no gene match: 6. The CDR3 loop spans 14 amino acids. Germline CDR1 SGHDT, CDR2 YYEEEE.

This clone was picked up one time. This rearrangement joins TRBV4-3 to TRBJ1-5; weak D call: TRBD1 (6 bases). Trimming took off 0 bases at V and 6 bases at J, with 15 bases between the two ends. This CDR3 has 16 amino acids. CDR1 is LGHNA and CDR2 is YSLEER in the germline V gene. CDR3 loop: CASSQDENREGQPQHF. CDR3 nucleotides: TGCGCCAGCAGCCAAGATGAGAACAGGGAGGGTCAGCCCCAGCATTTT.

The chain couples TRBV7-2 to TRBJ1-2; perhaps TRBD1 as D (6 bases). CDR3 length: 17 residues. The germline CDR1 and CDR2 sequences are SGHTA and FQGNSA. V shed 5 bases and J shed 5 bases, with 24 bases lying between them. CDR3 nucleotide sequence: TGTGCCAGCAGCACAATAGGGGGGAGAGGACTGCCATATGGCTACACCTTC. Protein: CASSTIGGRGLPYGYTF. Together with reference TRBV7-2 and TRBJ1-2, the CDR3 gives the full variable domain: GAGVSQSPSNKVTEKGKDVELRCDPISGHTALYWYRQSLGQGLEFLIYFQGNSAPDKSGLPSDRFSAERTGGSVSTLTIQRTQQEDSAVYLCASSTIGGRGLPYGYTFGSGTRLTVV.

This clone was seen only once. The V and J genes are TRBV28 and TRBJ1-5; D not certain. The CDR3 is 15 residues long. The germline V gene has CDR1 MDHEN and CDR2 SYDVKM. V lost 3 bases to trimming and J lost 0 bases, with 9 bases between them. CDR3 loop: CASSLGGNSNQPQHF. Written as DNA, the CDR3 is TGTGCCAGCAGTTTGGGAGGGAATAGCAATCAGCCCCAGCATTTT.

The chain recombines TRBV11-2 with TRBJ2-5, with 13 bases matching TRBD2. The J call may be mistaken, given a closer DNA end match to TRBJ2-7. CDR1 is SGHAT, CDR2 FQNNGV, per germline. This CDR3 is built from 16 residues. CDR3 residues: CASSLELAGGSYEQYF. The CDR3 DNA reads as TGTGCCAGCAGCTTAGAACTAGCGGGGGGGTCCTACGAGCAGTACTTC.

This clone has more than one count but fewer than ten. The J gene is TRBJ2-5, the V gene TRBV14; D perhaps matches TRBD2 (5 bases). The CDR3 covers 13 residues. Germline V gives CDR1 SGHDN, CDR2 FVKESK. V was pared by 9 bases and J by 4 bases, with 15 bases between. DNA for the CDR3: TGTGCCAGATACCGGGAACTAGGAGAGACCCAGTACTTC. Protein sequence: CARYRELGETQYF.